Sequencing of this TCR beta chain was carried out in a study of shared clonotypes between healthy human individuals. Points on this clone: The same CDR3 is also encoded by other DNA sequences in this sample.

This CDR3 is 12 amino acids long. CDR1 and CDR2 (germline): SEHNR, FQNEAQ (reference sequence). Trimming took off 1 base at V and 5 bases at J, with 6 bases between the two ends. Sequencing was performed with immunoSEQ multiplex PCR; in TCRdb, only in-frame clones are kept and a portion is missing. The repertoire holds a few million clones, 90% to 95% seen once, with roughly 1.7% in the top ten. CD45RO-negative, CCR7-positively selected cells formed the naive CD8 fraction, excluding terminally differentiated effector memory CD45RA+ cells. The J gene is TRBJ2-7, the V gene TRBV7-9; perhaps TRBD1 as D (6 bases). The specimen was naive CD8+ T cells from PBMCs. The sequence was obtained from a man between 18 and 29 years old in good health. Some clones in this sample may be carry-over from other donors' samples. In DNA form, the CDR3 reads TGTGCCAGCAGCTTAGGACAGGACGAGCAGTACTTC. Translation: CASSLGQDEQYF.